The entry below describes one T cell receptor (beta chain). The CDR3 spans 15 residues. The germline gives CDR1 SEHNR, CDR2 FQNEAQ (reference sequence). Trimming at V came to 4 bases and at J to 2 bases, leaving 3 bases not matched to a gene. This record comes from a study of blood T cell repertoires in COVID-19. Across the whole study: Acute-phase and convalescent COVID-19 samples originated in the United States, Italy and Spain. PBMCs, B-cell-depleted T cells, or T cells provided the cDNA or gDNA that made up the material.

Clones were sequenced by immunoSEQ multiplex PCR, and TCRdb holds only the in-frame ones, with some missing. Of roughly 130,000 clones listed, more than 75% are singletons. The specimen sequenced was peripheral blood. The receptor comes from a man between 50 and 59 years old with active COVID-19. The rearrangement joins TRBV7-9 to TRBJ2-3; 10 nucleotides match TRBD2. The CDR3: CASSWGLANTDTQYF. The CDR3 region has the DNA TGTGCCAGCAGCTGGGGACTAGCGAACACAGATACGCAGTATTTT.